This T cell receptor beta chain derives from a study of shared clonotypes between healthy human individuals. Study-level points and caveats: All-four-donor shared clonotypes had higher generation probabilities than non-shared clonotypes did.

Assay execution took place at the deep level. Only in-frame clones appear in the TCRdb table, and some are missing; sequencing was by immunoSEQ multiplex PCR. In the table there are about 680,000 clones, about three quarters of which are singletons. In this sample, this clone turned up once. Antigen specificity is unknown. Germline CDR1 SGHRS, CDR2 YFSETQ. Deletions cut 0 bases from V and 7 bases from J, with 13 bases between. This CDR3 is 14 amino acids long. The TCR comes from a woman in her 30s in good health. Sequencing was performed on memory CD4+ T cells sorted from blood. Subset of the sample: CD45RA-negative fraction. The rearrangement joins TRBV5-1 to TRBJ1-2; D remains ambiguous. The CDR3 DNA reads as TGCGCCAGCAGCTTGGGACCCTCGGAGGGTGGCTACACCTTC. It encodes CASSLGPSEGGYTF.